One sample yielded the 23 T cell receptor beta chains listed below, sequenced in a study of blood T cell repertoires in COVID-19. Profiled with immunoSEQ multiplex PCR; TCRdb holds only in-frame clones, not every one. The sample shows 100,000 to 150,000 clones, around 84% of them seen only once. The sequencing input was PBMCs or T cells enriched from blood (not recorded which). These receptor sequences come from a man aged 40-49 years with acute COVID-19.

This chain links TRBV7-3 with TRBJ2-5; 8 bases are shared with TRBD2. After removal of 5 bases from V and 5 bases from J, the junction contained 7 bases not matched to a gene. The CDR3 totals 14 residues. Germline CDR1 and CDR2: SGHTA and FQGTGA. The CDR3: CASSVSGMMETQYF. CDR3 coding DNA: TGTGCCAGCAGCGTTAGCGGGATGATGGAGACCCAGTACTTC.

This sequence joins TRBV6-6 and TRBJ2-2; TRBD1 aligns across 7 bases. The germline gives CDR1 MNHNY, CDR2 SVGAGI (reference sequence). The ends lost 5 bases at V and 5 bases at J; junction bases unmatched: 8. CDR3 length: 15 amino acids. The CDR3 sequence is CASSARQGITGELFF. CDR3 bases: TGTGCCAGCAGTGCCCGACAGGGAATAACCGGGGAGCTGTTTTTT.

This clone was counted a single time. The J gene is TRBJ2-5, the V gene TRBV9, with TRBD1 as a possible D gene (6 bases). Germline CDR1 reads SGDLS; CDR2 reads YYNGEE. Trimming shortened V by 7 bases and J by 2 bases, and 15 bases separated the two germline ends. The CDR3 spans 14 residues. Here the CDR3 reads CASGGTLKQETQYF. The CDR3, as DNA: TGTGCCAGCGGTGGGACACTAAAACAAGAGACCCAGTACTTC.

The chain employs TRBV11-3 and TRBJ2-3; D may be TRBD1 (6 bases). CDR1 and CDR2 from the germline V gene are SGHNT and YENEEA. The CDR3 has 15 amino acids. The V end lost 5 bases, the J end lost 3 bases, and 15 bases lay between the germline ends. The CDR3 region is CASSPGTIGTDTQYF. The CDR3 bases are TGTGCCAGCAGCCCCGGGACAATCGGAACAGATACGCAGTATTTT.

The table lists this clone with a few counts. V usage is TRBV19 and J usage is TRBJ1-2, with a weak D call TRBD1 (5 bases). The CDR3 contains 13 residues. Germline V gene sequence: CDR1 LNHDA, CDR2 SQIVND (reference sequence). Trimming shortened V by 0 bases and J by 3 bases, and 5 bases separated the two germline ends. The CDR3 bases are TGTGCCAGTAGTATAGACAGGGACTATGGCTACACCTTC. Translation gives CASSIDRDYGYTF.

DNA for the CDR3: TGTGCCAGCAGCACTAGCGGGGGGCAAGATACGCAGTATTTT. Its translation: CASSTSGGQDTQYF. J is TRBJ2-3 and V is TRBV21-1; the listed D gene, TRBD2, was not tested against the DNA. TRBV21-1 is a pseudogene locus. The CDR3 consists of 14 residues.

The rearrangement joins TRBV27 to TRBJ1-2; 8 nucleotides agree with TRBD1. With 3 bases clipped from V and 4 bases from J, the junction kept 10 bases outside the gene matches. The length of the CDR3 is 16 residues. The germline V gene has CDR1 MNHEY and CDR2 SMNVEV (reference sequence). CDR3 DNA sequence: TGTGCCAGCAGTTTCCACGGGACGGACAGGGTCTATGGCTACACCTTC. It yields the protein CASSFHGTDRVYGYTF.

CDR3 in DNA: TGTGCCAGCTCACCACCCTCGGAAGGGGGCAGAGAAAAACTGTTTTTT. Its translation: CASSPPSEGGREKLFF. The V call is TRBV18, the J call TRBJ1-4, with 7 bases identical to TRBD1. V trimming: 0 bases; J trimming: 8 bases; junction bases outside the gene matches: 9. Germline V gene data show CDR1 as KGHSH and CDR2 as LQKENI. The CDR3 is 16 amino acids.

The chain is built from TRBV15 and TRBJ1-5; 11 nucleotides align to TRBD1. Germline CDR1 reads LNHNV; CDR2 reads YYDKDF (reference sequence). With V trimmed by 6 bases and J by 9 bases, 16 bases remained unmatched. The CDR3 is made up of 17 amino acids. This CDR3 is CATRDPRTGGKRGPQHF. In nucleotides, the CDR3 is TGTGCCACCAGAGACCCTAGGACAGGGGGCAAGAGGGGGCCCCAGCATTTT.

V is TRBV9 and J is TRBJ2-1; tentative D call: TRBD2 (5 bases). The CDR3 extends over 14 amino acids. CDR1 is SGDLS and CDR2 is YYNGEE in the germline V gene. The germline V and J ends were trimmed by 2 bases and 1 base, with 7 bases remaining between them. The CDR3 is CASSVSDSYNEQFF. Here the CDR3 DNA reads TGTGCCAGCAGCGTTAGCGATTCCTACAATGAGCAGTTCTTC.

The rearrangement uses TRBV9 and TRBJ1-6, with D maybe TRBD1 (5 bases). The CDR3 sequence is 15 residues long. Trimming removed 7 bases at V and 0 bases at J, with 11 bases between. The germline gives CDR1 SGDLS, CDR2 YYNGEE. The CDR3 loop is CASSTGASYNSPLHF. CDR3 DNA: TGTGCCAGCTCTACAGGAGCCTCCTATAATTCACCCCTCCACTTT.

J is TRBJ2-7 and V is TRBV29-1; 8 bases line up with TRBD2. CDR3 size: 18 residues. CDR1 and CDR2 from the germline V gene are SQVTM and ANQGSEA. Trimming removed 3 bases from V and 4 bases from J; junction bases left unmatched: 20. CDR3 amino acids: CSVEKEGPLAGGSYEQYF. The CDR3 nucleotides are TGCAGCGTTGAGAAGGAGGGACCCCTGGCGGGAGGTAGTTACGAGCAGTACTTC.

The chain recombines TRBV3-1 (or the pseudogene TRBV3-2) with TRBJ2-1; 11 bases are a match to TRBD2. Germline V CDR1 and CDR2: LGHDT, YNNKEL (reference sequence). The CDR3 is 18 amino acids. V gave up 3 bases and J gave up 0 bases; unmatched junction bases: 7. CDR3 sequence (DNA): TGTGCCAGCAGCCATTCTAGACTAGCGGGGAGCTCCTACAATGAGCAGTTCTTC. Translation: CASSHSRLAGSSYNEQFF.

The chain uses TRBV7-8 and TRBJ1-2, with 9 bases lining up with TRBD1. The CDR3 spans 17 residues. Trimming cost V 1 base and J 3 bases; bases outside gene matches: 9. Germline loops: CDR1 SGHVS, CDR2 FQNEAQ. The DNA of the CDR3 is TGTGCCAGCAGCTTAGTGGGGACAGGGTCGGGGTACTATGGCTACACCTTC. Its translation: CASSLVGTGSGYYGYTF.

V is TRBV12-3 or TRBV12-4 and J is TRBJ1-2; tentatively, D is TRBD1 (5 bases). The length of the CDR3 is 11 residues. Trimming shortened V by 3 bases and J by 8 bases, and 7 bases separated the two germline ends. The CDR3 DNA follows: TGTGCCAGCAGTTTTACAGGAGGCTACACCTTC. The encoded protein is CASSFTGGYTF.

The V gene is TRBV28, the J gene TRBJ2-1; TRBD2 aligns across 10 bases. The junction had 4 bases not matched to a gene; V was cut back by 5 bases and J by 3 bases. Germline loops: CDR1 MDHEN, CDR2 SYDVKM. This CDR3 is built from 15 residues. CDR3 coding DNA: TGTGCCAGCAGTCCCGGGACTAGCGTCTACAATGAGCAGTTCTTC. It translates to CASSPGTSVYNEQFF.

V usage is TRBV28 and J usage is TRBJ2-7; D not resolved. The V gene lost 7 bases and the J gene lost 5 bases, with 9 bases spanning the gap. Germline CDR1 and CDR2: MDHEN and SYDVKM. The CDR3 is made up of 11 amino acids. In DNA form, the CDR3 reads TGTGCCAGCAAGCTGTCCAACGAGCAGTACTTC. Its translation is CASKLSNEQYF.

The chain recombines TRBV6-1 with TRBJ2-1; 7 nucleotides line up with TRBD2. The V segment lost 5 bases and the J segment 10 bases; nucleotides outside the gene matches: 14. CDR3 size: 15 residues. CDR1 and CDR2 from the germline V gene are MNHNS and SASEGT. The DNA for the CDR3 is TGTGCCAGCAGTCCCCCAGCGGGGACCGCAGGGGAGCAGTTCTTC. Protein: CASSPPAGTAGEQFF.

This clone occurred a few times. The gene calls are TRBV7-9 and TRBJ1-2; 8 bases match TRBD1. V dropped 5 bases and J dropped 8; count of bases not matched to a gene: 16. CDR1 is SEHNR, CDR2 FQNEAQ, per germline (reference sequence). This CDR3 is 16 amino acids long. Here the CDR3 DNA reads TGTGCCAGCAGCGATGTAGTCCCCTCAGGGGGCCGGGGCTACACCTTC. Protein: CASSDVVPSGGRGYTF. Looking up the rest from reference TRBV7-9 and TRBJ1-2 gives the full variable domain: DTGVSQNPRHKITKRGQNVTFRCDPISEHNRLYWYRQTLGQGPEFLTYFQNEAQLEKSRLLSDRFSAERPKGSFSTLEIQRTEQGDSAMYLCASSDVVPSGGRGYTFGSGTRLTVV.

The chain employs TRBV28 and TRBJ2-1, with a tentative D call TRBD1 (5 bases). V dropped 2 bases and J dropped 0 bases, with 11 bases sitting between them. The CDR3 is 16 amino acids. The germline CDR1 and CDR2 sequences are MDHEN and SYDVKM. CDR3 protein: CASSLGHPSSYNEQFF. CDR3 nucleotides: TGTGCCAGCAGTTTAGGACACCCCAGCTCCTACAATGAGCAGTTCTTC.

This clone has only a few counts. This sequence joins TRBV14 and TRBJ1-1; a possible D gene is TRBD1 (6 bases). The ends were cut back, 5 bases at V and 2 bases at J, with 12 bases in the middle. The CDR3 sequence is 14 residues long. Germline V gene data show CDR1 as SGHDN and CDR2 as FVKESK. This CDR3 reads CASSTWTENTEAFF. The CDR3 DNA reads as TGTGCCAGCAGCACTTGGACAGAAAACACTGAAGCTTTCTTT. Based on the CDR3 plus reference TRBV14 and TRBJ1-1, the full variable domain is EAGVTQFPSHSVIEKGQTVTLRCDPISGHDNLYWYRRVMGKEIKFLLHFVKESKQDESGMPNNRFLAERTGGTYSTLKVQPAELEDSGVYFCASSTWTENTEAFFGQGTRLTVV.

This chain joins TRBV28 and TRBJ1-5, with D possibly being TRBD1 (5 bases). The CDR3 consists of 14 residues. Trimming cost V 5 bases and J 2 bases, with 10 bases left between them. Germline V gene data show CDR1 as MDHEN and CDR2 as SYDVKM. The CDR3 DNA reads TGTGCCAGCAGTCAGGGATTAGGCAATCAGCCCCAGCATTTT. Residues: CASSQGLGNQPQHF.

The chain is built from TRBV10-3 and TRBJ2-3; 7 bases map to TRBD1. J gave up 4 bases and V 10 bases, and 11 bases lay outside the gene matches. Germline V gives CDR1 ENHRY, CDR2 SYGVKD. CDR3 length: 14 residues. The CDR3 protein is CATLNGQEADTQYF. As DNA, the CDR3 is TGTGCCACCTTGAACGGACAGGAGGCAGATACGCAGTATTTT.